The entry below describes one T cell receptor (beta chain). The data belong to a study of blood T cell repertoires in COVID-19. About the research overall: The United States, Italy and Spain provided the acute and convalescent COVID-19 samples. T cells, B-cell-depleted T cells, or PBMCs provided the cDNA or gDNA that served as material.

CDR1 is SGHNT and CDR2 is YYREEE in the germline V gene (reference sequence). There are 16 residues in the CDR3. Trimming pared 0 bases from V and 1 base from J, leaving 14 bases between. Source study methods: How many nucleated cells were present was estimated from reference gene primer amplification. TCRdb's table, derived via immunoSEQ multiplex PCR, lists solely in-frame clones and lacks some. Clonal size and the V and J genes are those of that table, whereas D and trimming came from the DNA. The table lists under 140,000 clones, approximately 90% of them singletons. This sequence was found in a woman in her fifties or sixties with acute or convalescent COVID-19. This rearrangement joins TRBV5-4 to TRBJ2-7; TRBD1 is a possible D gene (6 bases). What was sequenced was peripheral blood. CDR3 coding DNA: TGTGCCAGCAGCTTGGCTGGTGTGGGGGCATCCTACGAGCAGTACTTC. This translates into CASSLAGVGASYEQYF.